Presented here are 2 T cell receptor beta chains from one specimen sequenced in a study of blood T cell repertoires in COVID-19. Assay used: immunoSEQ multiplex PCR; TCRdb lists only in-frame clones, some missing. The data hold over 250,000 clones, with about 88% observed a single time. Sequenced sample: peripheral blood. All receptors derive from a woman between 70 and 85 years old with COVID-19, enrolled during active disease.

V is TRBV12-5 and J is TRBJ2-7; D ambiguous. Germline CDR1 is LGHNT and CDR2 is FRNRAP. V was clipped by 7 bases and J by 6 bases, with 16 bases between them. The CDR3 has 13 residues. The CDR3 spells CASAIGIESEQYF. The CDR3 DNA is TGTGCTAGTGCTATTGGTATCGAATCCGAGCAGTACTTC.

J is TRBJ1-2 and V is TRBV6-2 or TRBV6-3, with D unclear. CDR3 length: 16 amino acids. Germline assignment: CDR1 MNHEY and CDR2 SVGEGT. Between the trimmed V and J ends, which lost 6 bases and 7 bases, there was a span of 24 bases. The CDR3 DNA reads as TGTGCCAGCAGCCACGGAGGGATCGTGTCCCGGAGTGGCTACACCTTC. Protein sequence: CASSHGGIVSRSGYTF.